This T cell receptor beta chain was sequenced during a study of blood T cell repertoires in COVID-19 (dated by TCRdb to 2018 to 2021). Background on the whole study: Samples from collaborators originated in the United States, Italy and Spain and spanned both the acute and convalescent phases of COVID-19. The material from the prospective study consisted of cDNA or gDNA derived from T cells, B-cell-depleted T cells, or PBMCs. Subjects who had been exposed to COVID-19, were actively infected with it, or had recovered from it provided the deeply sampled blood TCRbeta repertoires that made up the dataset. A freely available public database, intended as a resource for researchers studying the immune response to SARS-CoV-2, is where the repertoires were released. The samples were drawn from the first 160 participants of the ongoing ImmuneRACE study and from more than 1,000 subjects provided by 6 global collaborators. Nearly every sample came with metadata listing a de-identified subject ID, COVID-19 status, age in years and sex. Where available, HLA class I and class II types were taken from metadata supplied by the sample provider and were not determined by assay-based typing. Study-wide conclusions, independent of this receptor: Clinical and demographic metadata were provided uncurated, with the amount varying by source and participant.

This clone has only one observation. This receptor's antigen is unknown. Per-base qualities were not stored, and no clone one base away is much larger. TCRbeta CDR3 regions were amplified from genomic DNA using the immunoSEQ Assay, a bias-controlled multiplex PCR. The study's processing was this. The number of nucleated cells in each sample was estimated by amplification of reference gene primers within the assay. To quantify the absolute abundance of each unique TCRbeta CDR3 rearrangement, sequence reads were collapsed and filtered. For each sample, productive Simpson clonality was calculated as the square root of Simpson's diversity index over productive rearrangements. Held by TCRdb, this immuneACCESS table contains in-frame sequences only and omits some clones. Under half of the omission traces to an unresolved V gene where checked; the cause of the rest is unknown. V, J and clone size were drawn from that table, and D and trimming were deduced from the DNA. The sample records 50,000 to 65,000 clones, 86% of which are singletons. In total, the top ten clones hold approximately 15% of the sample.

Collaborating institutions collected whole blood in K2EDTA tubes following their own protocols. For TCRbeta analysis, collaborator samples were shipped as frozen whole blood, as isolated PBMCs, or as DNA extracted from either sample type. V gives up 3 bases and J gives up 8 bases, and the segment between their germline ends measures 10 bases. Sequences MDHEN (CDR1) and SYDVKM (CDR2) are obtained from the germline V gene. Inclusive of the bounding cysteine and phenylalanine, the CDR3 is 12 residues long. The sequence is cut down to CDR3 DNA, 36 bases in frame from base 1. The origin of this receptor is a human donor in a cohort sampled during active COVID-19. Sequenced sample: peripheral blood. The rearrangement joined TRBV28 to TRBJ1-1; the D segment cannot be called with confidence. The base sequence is TGTGCCAGCAGTTTGAGGCAGTTGGAAGCTTTCTTT. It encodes CASSLRQLEAFF.